One sample yielded the 16 T cell receptor beta chains listed below, sequenced in a study of cytomegalovirus exposure and HLA in healthy donors. 13 Jbeta primers and 60 Vbeta primers were used for the PCR. The assay was immunoSEQ multiplex PCR, and TCRdb's table has in-frame clones only and misses some. This table holds roughly 180,000 clones, roughly 83% found once. The sample comprised PBMCs. The receptors shown here come from a boy between 5 and 17 years old in good health and CMV-seronegative.

This clone was detected many times. V and J are TRBV6-4 and TRBJ2-1; 10 nucleotides match TRBD1. The CDR3 is made up of 15 amino acids. The germline CDR1 and CDR2 sequences are MRHNA and SNTAGT. The junction had 6 bases not matched to a gene; V was cut back by 10 bases and J by 0 bases. The CDR3 region is CATGTGAGSYNEQFF. CDR3 DNA: TGTGCCACCGGGACAGGGGCGGGCTCCTACAATGAGCAGTTCTTC.

The chain uses TRBV5-1 and TRBJ2-3; D might be TRBD2 (5 bases). Looked up from germline, CDR1 is SGHRS and CDR2 is YFSETQ. This CDR3 spans 16 amino acids. The ends were cut back, 3 bases at V and 6 bases at J, with 20 bases in the middle. The CDR3 region is CASSSGRRGAWDTQYF. DNA for the CDR3: TGCGCCAGCAGCTCGGGAAGACGAGGTGCTTGGGATACGCAGTATTTT.

This sequence joins TRBV2 and TRBJ2-5, with 12 bases lining up with TRBD1. The CDR3 spans 15 residues. The germline V gene encodes CDR1 SNHLY and CDR2 FYNNEI. The V and J ends lost 3 bases and 11 bases, in that order; junction bases with no gene match: 10. Here the CDR3 DNA reads TGTGCCAGCAGTGACCGGGACAGGGGGCGTGAGGAGCAGTACTTC. Translation: CASSDRDRGREEQYF. Combining the CDR3 with reference TRBV2 and TRBJ2-5 gives the whole variable domain EPEVTQTPSHQVTQMGQEVILRCVPISNHLYFYWYRQILGQKVEFLVSFYNNEISEKSEIFDDQFSVERPDGSNFTLKIRSTKLEDSAMYFCASSDRDRGREEQYFGPGTRLLVL.

The rearrangement uses TRBV30 and TRBJ1-5; D is uncertain. Germline-derived CDR1 and CDR2 are GTSNPN and SVGIG (reference sequence). There are 14 residues in the CDR3. V lost 2 bases and J lost 6, with 14 bases in between. CDR3 region: CAWSPSHHSQPQHF. The CDR3 nucleotides read TGTGCCTGGAGTCCCAGTCATCATTCTCAGCCCCAGCATTTT.

V usage is TRBV9 and J usage is TRBJ2-7; 8 nucleotides line up with TRBD2. This CDR3 spans 15 amino acids. Germline values: CDR1 SGDLS, CDR2 YYNGEE. V lost 0 bases, J lost 1 base, and 3 bases stayed unmatched. Written as DNA, the CDR3 is TGTGCCAGCAGCGTAGAAGCGGGAGCGTCCTACGAGCAGTACTTC. Amino acids: CASSVEAGASYEQYF.

This clone was found a few times. V and J are TRBV29-1 and TRBJ2-3; D remains ambiguous. Germline V gene data show CDR1 as SQVTM and CDR2 as ANQGSEA. The CDR3 has 13 residues. Trimming pared 5 bases from V and 7 bases from J, leaving 16 bases between. CDR3 nucleotides: TGCAGCGTTCGGTCCAATTTTACTAATACGCAGTATTTT. The encoded protein is CSVRSNFTNTQYF.

The chain employs TRBV7-8 and TRBJ1-5, with D possibly matching TRBD1 (6 bases). The CDR3 spans 17 residues. In germline, CDR1 is SGHVS, CDR2 FQNEAQ. With 1 base removed from V and 6 bases from J, the gap between germline ends came to 19 bases. This CDR3 is CASSLVGSDRWSQPQHF. The CDR3 DNA follows: TGTGCCAGCAGCTTAGTCGGTTCAGACAGGTGGAGTCAGCCCCAGCATTTT.

This clone has a handful of counts. The rearrangement joins TRBV29-1 to TRBJ2-5, with a tentative D call TRBD2 (5 bases). The V gene's germline CDR1 is SQVTM and CDR2 ANQGSEA. V shed 7 bases and J shed 5 bases, with 14 bases lying between them. The CDR3 consists of 12 residues. The CDR3 loop reads CSALSGYETQYF. In nucleotides, the CDR3 is TGCAGCGCCTTGTCGGGATATGAGACCCAGTACTTC.

V usage is TRBV27 and J usage is TRBJ1-2; 11 bases are a match to TRBD1. The CDR3 is 17 residues long. The V gene's germline CDR1 is MNHEY and CDR2 SMNVEV (reference sequence). Losses at the gene ends were 1 base for V and 5 bases for J; bases not matched to a gene: 9. The CDR3: CASSLLPGQGARYGYTF. The CDR3, as DNA: TGTGCCAGCAGTTTATTGCCCGGACAGGGGGCGCGGTATGGCTACACCTTC.

This chain connects TRBV6-5 to TRBJ2-2; 8 positions match TRBD2. Germline trimming cut 6 bases from V and 3 bases from J; bases unmatched to any gene: 6. Germline V gene data show CDR1 as MNHEY and CDR2 as SVGAGI. CDR3 length: 15 amino acids. CDR3 in DNA: TGTGCCAGCAGCCCCGCGGGGGGACACACCGGGGAGCTGTTTTTT. It translates to CASSPAGGHTGELFF.

The chain joins TRBV20-1 to TRBJ2-1, with D perhaps matching TRBD2 (5 bases). The CDR3 totals 11 residues. Per the germline V gene, CDR1 is DFQATT and CDR2 is SNEGSKA (reference sequence). Trimming took off 7 bases at V and 5 bases at J, with 9 bases between the two ends. The CDR3 protein is CSVRRDNEQFF. The DNA of the CDR3 is TGCAGTGTAAGGCGGGACAATGAGCAGTTCTTC.

The chain recombines TRBV10-3 with TRBJ2-5; TRBD1 agrees at 7 bases. Germline CDR1 ENHRY, CDR2 SYGVKD. Trimming removed 5 bases from V and 3 bases from J; junction bases left unmatched: 0. The CDR3 contains 12 residues. The CDR3, as DNA: TGTGCCATCAGTACAGGGGAAGAGACCCAGTACTTC. Amino acids: CAISTGEETQYF.

In its sample, this clone was seen once. This chain joins TRBV11-2 and TRBJ2-1; D perhaps matches TRBD2 (6 bases). V was clipped by 5 bases and J by 10 bases, with 12 bases between them. There are 12 residues in the CDR3. The V gene's germline CDR1 is SGHAT and CDR2 FQNNGV. CDR3 DNA sequence: TGTGCCAGCAGCCCCCTTCTAGCGGAGCAGTTCTTC. It is translated as CASSPLLAEQFF. Full variable domain (rest looked up from reference TRBV11-2 and TRBJ2-1): EAGVAQSPRYKIIEKRQSVAFWCNPISGHATLYWYQQILGQGPKLLIQFQNNGVVDDSQLPKDRFSAERLKGVDSTLKIQPAKLEDSAVYLCASSPLLAEQFFGPGTRLTVL.

This clone was counted once. The chain carries TRBV7-3 and TRBJ2-2; possible D gene TRBD1, 6 bases. The CDR3 has 13 amino acids. Germline V gene lookup returns CDR1 SGHTA and CDR2 FQGTGA. V shed 4 bases and J shed 5 bases, with 8 bases lying between them. The CDR3 DNA follows: TGTGCCAGCAGCTCCACAGGGACCGGGGAGCTGTTTTTT. Protein sequence: CASSSTGTGELFF.

For this clone: No conserved phenylalanine or tryptophan is present at the end of the CDR3, so a read error is the likely explanation. The chain carries TRBV27 and TRBJ1-2; 7 bases are shared with TRBD1. The V and J ends lost 8 bases and 8 bases, in that order; junction bases with no gene match: 17. The germline V gene encodes CDR1 MNHEY and CDR2 SMNVEV (reference sequence). This CDR3 is built from 15 residues. The CDR3 DNA sequence: TGTGCCAGCGGAGGCCGGGGACAGCCCAGAGTAGGCTACACCCTC. This translates into CASGGRGQPRVGYTL.

V and J are TRBV14 and TRBJ2-7, with D perhaps matching TRBD2 (6 bases). Germline V gene lookup returns CDR1 SGHDN and CDR2 FVKESK. With 6 bases removed from V and 0 bases from J, the gap between germline ends came to 9 bases. The CDR3 covers 13 residues. The CDR3 DNA sequence: TGTGCCAGCAGAGGGGACTTCTCCTACGAGCAGTACTTC. Protein product: CASRGDFSYEQYF. Supplemented by reference TRBV14 and TRBJ2-7, the full variable domain reads EAGVTQFPSHSVIEKGQTVTLRCDPISGHDNLYWYRRVMGKEIKFLLHFVKESKQDESGMPNNRFLAERTGGTYSTLKVQPAELEDSGVYFCASRGDFSYEQYFGPGTRLTVT.